Listed below are T cell receptor beta chains from one sample, sequenced in a study of T cell repertoires in cytomegalovirus infection. TCRdb re-called the reads through MiXCR, storing one row per CDR3 protein. The profile shows approximately 630,000 distinct CDR3 sequences, more than 20% of them singletons. Sample: CD8+ T cells from PBMCs. The receptor source for this set is a human donor in good health (CMV status not recorded). Some clones in this sample may be carry-over from other donors' samples. CDR3s leave out the opening cysteine and the closing phenylalanine or tryptophan. A D gene is named only where the DNA matches it firmly. Clone size, where shown, is once, few, many, or a class for clones that have expanded.

TRBJ2-2,TRBV10-3,-,10,many,AISVRQGELF
TRBJ1-1,TRBV14,-,14,-,ASSQWRDARLAEAF
TRBJ2-3,TRBV7-9,-,10,many,ASSEAGPLYY
TRBJ2-2,TRBV6-6,-,11,many,ASSYGVTGELF
TRBJ1-1,TRBV7-9,-,13,-,ASSLSGVRDTEAF
TRBJ1-1,TRBV7-2,-,11,many,ASSLTLALEAF
TRBJ2-1,TRBV7-6,-,10,-,ASSSRVYEQF
TRBJ1-4,TRBV23-1,-,13,few,ASSQIEGQNEKLF
TRBJ2-5,TRBV11-2,TRBD2,14,-,ASSPGLARKQETQY
TRBJ2-1,TRBV7-2,-,13,many,ASSPLRGLADEQF
TRBJ1-5,TRBV7-8,-,11,many,ASSNGGNQPQH
TRBJ2-3,TRBV28,-,14,few,ASSPMTGLMRDTQY
TRBJ2-2,TRBV20-1,-,9,-,SASYTGELF
TRBJ1-5,TRBV28,-,12,-,ASSLLFSNQPQH
TRBJ2-7,TRBV14,-,11,few,ASSQEAVYEQY
TRBJ2-1,TRBV7-6,TRBD1,15,few,ASSSTGQEHIYNEQF
TRBJ1-2,TRBV14,TRBD1,13,-,ASSRSGQGKDGYT
TRBJ1-5,TRBV6-2/TRBV6-3,-,13,few,ASSYSVYSNQPQH
TRBJ1-1,TRBV7-9,-,14,-,ASSLGPRGGESEAF
TRBJ2-3,TRBV7-9,-,15,-,ASSLRISDSSTDTQY
TRBJ2-3,TRBV13,TRBD2,15,few,ASSPPAGGTSTDTQY
TRBJ2-1,TRBV7-2,TRBD2,14,many,ASSFRLAGAYNEQF
TRBJ1-1,TRBV29-1,-,8,-,SVGGVEAF
TRBJ2-3,TRBV7-3,-,17,few,ASSPMGIGGYAGADTQY
TRBJ2-3,TRBV7-9,-,10,few,ASGLGIEGQY
TRBJ2-1,TRBV12-3/TRBV12-4,-,11,few,ASSLDPSNEQF
TRBJ1-6,TRBV4-1,-,13,-,ASSHLLDYNSPLH
TRBJ1-5,TRBV6-2/TRBV6-3,-,19,many,ASRLDLSGPQSTYSNQPQH
TRBJ2-2,TRBV29-1,TRBD1,15,-,SVATGGGGWNTGELF
TRBJ2-6,TRBV6-5,-,12,-,ATEYRSGANVLT
TRBJ2-4,TRBV10-3,-,12,-,AISGGTSMDIQY
TRBJ2-1,TRBV24-1,-,11,few,ATSPSGDNEQF
TRBJ1-2,TRBV11-1,TRBD1,15,-,ASSLYYPGQGIDGYT
TRBJ1-6,TRBV20-1,-,14,-,SAADRTSSYNSPLH
TRBJ2-1,TRBV7-6,-,15,many,ASSLGEGGGAYNEQF
TRBJ2-1,TRBV7-2,TRBD2,13,many,ASSPTSGDYNEQF
TRBJ2-3,TRBV7-8,-,11,many,ASIPRGTDTQY
TRBJ2-5,TRBV7-6,-,14,many,ASSLIWRGAEETQY